A single sample gave rise to the 22 T cell receptor beta chains below, sequenced in a study of T cell changes during pregnancy in multiple sclerosis. Sequencing used immunoSEQ multiplex PCR; TCRdb keeps in-frame clones, though not all of them. In the table there are tens of thousands of clones, around 90% of which are singletons. The sample here was peripheral blood, taken in the second trimester of pregnancy. These TCRs come from a female donor with multiple sclerosis, enrolled in a pregnancy study.

V is TRBV4-2 and J is TRBJ2-3, with 14 bases matching TRBD2. The CDR3 has 18 amino acids. Germline V gives CDR1 LGHNA, CDR2 YNFKEQ. V gave up 4 bases and J gave up 2 bases; unmatched junction bases: 8. The chain's CDR3 is CASSPRLAGGGLTDTQYF. CDR3 coding DNA: TGTGCCAGCAGCCCCCGACTAGCGGGGGGGGGTCTCACAGATACGCAGTATTTT.

This clone appeared once. CDR3 sequence (DNA): TGTGCCTGGAGTCCCGGACTAGCGGGGTACAATGAGCAGTTCTTC. It yields the protein CAWSPGLAGYNEQFF. The chain recombines TRBV30 with TRBJ2-1; 12 bases line up with TRBD2. Germline trimming cut 2 bases from V and 4 bases from J; bases unmatched to any gene: 3. This CDR3 is 15 amino acids long. Per the germline V gene, CDR1 is GTSNPN and CDR2 is SVGIG (reference sequence).

The rearrangement joins TRBV9 to TRBJ1-4; tentative D call: TRBD1 (5 bases). The CDR3 is 16 residues long. V was cut by 4 bases and J by 6 bases, with 19 bases left in between. Germline values: CDR1 SGDLS, CDR2 YYNGEE. CDR3 sequence reads: CASSPGSFGSHEKLFF. CDR3 in DNA: TGTGCCAGCAGCCCAGGGTCGTTTGGTAGTCATGAAAAACTGTTTTTT.

This sequence joins TRBV30 and TRBJ1-2; TRBD1 matches 11 bases. Germline V gene data show CDR1 as GTSNPN and CDR2 as SVGIG (reference sequence). This CDR3 has 14 amino acids. After removal of 2 bases from V and 6 bases from J, the junction contained 5 bases not matched to a gene. CDR3 in DNA: TGTGCCTGGAGTAGGTGGACAGGGGGCGATGGCTACACCTTC. This codes for CAWSRWTGGDGYTF.

This chain connects TRBV2 to TRBJ1-1; the D gene is possibly TRBD1 (5 bases). The germline gives CDR1 SNHLY, CDR2 FYNNEI. V was cut by 6 bases and J by 1 base, with 9 bases left in between. There are 13 residues in the CDR3. The CDR3 reads CASRPQGNTEAFF. The CDR3 bases are TGTGCCAGCAGACCTCAGGGGAACACTGAAGCTTTCTTT. The full variable domain, with the rest looked up from reference TRBV2 and TRBJ1-1, is EPEVTQTPSHQVTQMGQEVILRCVPISNHLYFYWYRQILGQKVEFLVSFYNNEISEKSEIFDDQFSVERPDGSNFTLKIRSTKLEDSAMYFCASRPQGNTEAFFGQGTRLTVV.

This chain connects TRBV2 to TRBJ1-2, with D perhaps TRBD1 (6 bases). Germline V lookup: CDR1 SNHLY, CDR2 FYNNEI. The V end lost 7 bases, the J end lost 4 bases, and 13 bases lay between the germline ends. CDR3 length: 13 residues. CDR3 sequence (DNA): TGTGCCAGCATATTGACAGGACTCTATGGCTACACCTTC. Protein: CASILTGLYGYTF. Supplemented by reference TRBV2 and TRBJ1-2, the full variable domain reads EPEVTQTPSHQVTQMGQEVILRCVPISNHLYFYWYRQILGQKVEFLVSFYNNEISEKSEIFDDQFSVERPDGSNFTLKIRSTKLEDSAMYFCASILTGLYGYTFGSGTRLTVV.

This clone was recorded only once. The chain carries TRBV7-8 and TRBJ2-2; 7 bases align to TRBD2. V dropped 5 bases and J dropped 8; count of bases not matched to a gene: 8. This CDR3 has 14 residues. Germline V gene sequence: CDR1 SGHVS, CDR2 FQNEAQ. The CDR3 loop reads CASSRGGGAGELFF. CDR3 nucleotide sequence: TGTGCCAGCAGCCGCGGGGGTGGGGCGGGGGAGCTGTTTTTT.

This chain joins TRBV6-1 and TRBJ1-5; a possible D gene is TRBD1 (6 bases). Germline CDR1 MNHNS, CDR2 SASEGT. V shed 4 bases and J shed 6 bases, with 16 bases lying between them. This CDR3 spans 15 amino acids. The CDR3 DNA reads as TGTGCCAGCAGTGTTCAATACAGGGCTGGTCAGCCCCAGCATTTT. As protein: CASSVQYRAGQPQHF.

The table lists this clone with a count of one. V is TRBV6-6 and J is TRBJ1-2; D perhaps matches TRBD1 (5 bases). Germline values: CDR1 MNHNY, CDR2 SVGAGI (reference sequence). This CDR3 has 16 residues. The V and J ends lost 0 bases and 2 bases respectively, with 13 bases between them. CDR3 DNA: TGTGCCAGCAGTTACTCGCCAGGGCCCGCCAACTATGGCTACACCTTC. This sequence encodes CASSYSPGPANYGYTF.

This sequence joins TRBV4-1 and TRBJ1-5; a weak D match, TRBD1 (6 bases). The CDR3 contains 13 residues. V was trimmed by 4 bases and J by 9 bases, leaving 13 bases between them. The germline CDR1 and CDR2 sequences are MGHRA and YSYEKL. The chain's CDR3 is CASSLLGAPPQHF. Written as DNA, the CDR3 is TGCGCCAGCAGCCTATTGGGGGCCCCGCCCCAGCATTTT.

In nucleotides, the CDR3 is TGTGCCAGCAGCTTAGCGGGCAGCTTTACAGATACGCAGTATTTT. This gives the protein CASSLAGSFTDTQYF. The chain recombines TRBV7-8 with TRBJ2-3; D gene ambiguous. The CDR3 sequence is 15 residues long. Germline V gene data show CDR1 as SGHVS and CDR2 as FQNEAQ. The V end was cut by 0 bases, the J end by 3 bases, with 10 bases between.

The rearrangement joins TRBV9 to TRBJ2-7; possible D gene TRBD2, 5 bases. The CDR3 consists of 15 residues. The germline V gene has CDR1 SGDLS and CDR2 YYNGEE. Trimming cost V 4 bases and J 4 bases, with 18 bases left between them. CDR3 residues: CASSLEGGREYEQYF. The CDR3 region has the DNA TGTGCCAGCAGCCTAGAGGGCGGGCGCGAGTACGAGCAGTACTTC.

The chain combines TRBV4-1 with TRBJ1-2; D ambiguous. The CDR3 loop spans 17 amino acids. Looked up from germline, CDR1 is MGHRA and CDR2 is YSYEKL. V dropped 0 bases and J dropped 0 bases, with 14 bases sitting between them. CDR3 amino acids: CASSQDAGNTANYGYTF. The CDR3 DNA reads as TGCGCCAGCAGCCAAGATGCAGGTAATACAGCTAACTATGGCTACACCTTC.

This clone was detected once. The chain employs TRBV7-2 and TRBJ1-2; D gene uncertain. CDR1 is SGHTA, CDR2 FQGNSA, per germline. This CDR3 comprises 16 residues. V gave up 5 bases and J gave up 8 bases, with 24 bases separating them. The CDR3 loop reads CASSLGLGRPLLGYTF. The DNA of the CDR3 is TGTGCCAGCAGCCTAGGACTAGGGAGACCCCTCCTCGGCTACACCTTC.

The chain links TRBV14 to TRBJ1-5; 10 bases line up with TRBD1. The germline V gene encodes CDR1 SGHDN and CDR2 FVKESK. The CDR3 is made up of 18 amino acids. Trimming took 2 bases from V and 2 from J; bases not matched to a gene: 9. The CDR3 nucleotides read TGTGCCAGCAGCCAAAAAGGGACAGGGGCGTTACGCAATCAGCCCCAGCATTTT. Its protein is CASSQKGTGALRNQPQHF.

The chain has TRBV18 and TRBJ1-2, with D unclear. The V gene lost 2 bases and the J gene lost 2 bases, with 12 bases spanning the gap. Germline CDR1 and CDR2: KGHSH and LQKENI. The CDR3 is 15 amino acids. The CDR3 region has the DNA TGTGCCAGCTCACCAGGGTTCGCCGGGAACTATGGCTACACCTTC. Translated, it gives CASSPGFAGNYGYTF.

This chain links TRBV6-5 with TRBJ2-1; weak D call: TRBD2 (5 bases). The CDR3 sequence is 15 residues long. Trimming removed 6 bases from V and 3 bases from J, with 15 bases in between. CDR1 is MNHEY and CDR2 is SVGAGI in the germline V gene. CDR3 amino acids: CASSLTSPLYNEQFF. CDR3 bases: TGTGCCAGCAGCCTTACTAGTCCCCTCTACAATGAGCAGTTCTTC.

V is TRBV4-1 and J is TRBJ2-2; TRBD2 aligns across 10 bases. V trimming: 4 bases; J trimming: 3 bases; junction bases outside the gene matches: 8. CDR3 length equals 17 residues. Germline V gene lookup returns CDR1 MGHRA and CDR2 YSYEKL. CDR3 nucleotide sequence: TGCGCCAGCAGCCCTGGATTAGCGGGGGGATACACCGGGGAGCTGTTTTTT. This translates into CASSPGLAGGYTGELFF.

This clone appeared once. The V call is TRBV16, the J call TRBJ1-2; tentatively, D is TRBD1 (5 bases). CDR1 is KGHSY and CDR2 is FQNENV in the germline V gene. V lost 2 bases and J 4 bases, leaving 11 bases between the germline ends. The CDR3 is 14 amino acids. The CDR3 loop reads CASSQPDSPYGYTF. In DNA, the CDR3 is TGTGCCAGCAGCCAACCCGACAGCCCCTATGGCTACACCTTC.

The gene calls are TRBV19 and TRBJ1-2; weak D call: TRBD1 (5 bases). The CDR3 is 14 amino acids. V was clipped by 2 bases and J by 7 bases, with 14 bases between them. The V gene's germline CDR1 is LNHDA and CDR2 SQIVND (reference sequence). The CDR3 sequence is CASSIRGPSGGYTF. As DNA, the CDR3 is TGTGCCAGTAGTATAAGGGGTCCAAGTGGTGGCTACACCTTC.

The genes are TRBV10-3 and TRBJ2-7; tentatively, D is TRBD1 (5 bases). This CDR3 is 14 amino acids long. Trimming stripped 2 bases from V and 3 bases from J, with 11 bases between. The germline gives CDR1 ENHRY, CDR2 SYGVKD. CDR3 in amino acids: CAISEGADNYEQYF. In DNA form, the CDR3 reads TGTGCCATCAGTGAGGGGGCAGACAACTACGAGCAGTACTTC.

The chain carries TRBV5-8 and TRBJ1-1, with D maybe TRBD1 (6 bases). V lost 4 bases and J 0 bases, leaving 10 bases between the germline ends. Per germline, CDR1 SGHTS and CDR2 YDEGEE. This CDR3 is 14 amino acids long. The CDR3 DNA is TGTGCCAGCAGCCTCGGGACATTGAACACTGAAGCTTTCTTT. Encoded protein: CASSLGTLNTEAFF.